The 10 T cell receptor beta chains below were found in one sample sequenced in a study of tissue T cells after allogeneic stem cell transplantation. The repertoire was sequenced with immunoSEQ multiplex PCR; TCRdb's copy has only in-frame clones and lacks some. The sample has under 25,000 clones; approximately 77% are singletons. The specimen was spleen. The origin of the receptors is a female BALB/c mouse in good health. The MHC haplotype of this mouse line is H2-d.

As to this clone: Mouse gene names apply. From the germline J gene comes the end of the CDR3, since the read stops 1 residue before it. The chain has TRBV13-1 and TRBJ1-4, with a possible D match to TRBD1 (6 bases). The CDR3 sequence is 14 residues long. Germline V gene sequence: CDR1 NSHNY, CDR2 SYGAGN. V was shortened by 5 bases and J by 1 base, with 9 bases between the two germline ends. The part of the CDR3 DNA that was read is TGTGCCAGCAGAGGGACAACTTCCAACGAAAGATTATTT. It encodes CASRGTTSNERLF. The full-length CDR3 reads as CASRGTTSNERLFF. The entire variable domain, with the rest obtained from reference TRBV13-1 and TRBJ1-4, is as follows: EAAVTQSPRNKVTVTGGNVTLSCRQTNSHNYMYWYRQDTGHGLRLIHYSYGAGNLRIGDVPDGYKATRTTQEDFFLLLELASPSQTSLYFCASRGTTSNERLFFGHGTKLSVL.

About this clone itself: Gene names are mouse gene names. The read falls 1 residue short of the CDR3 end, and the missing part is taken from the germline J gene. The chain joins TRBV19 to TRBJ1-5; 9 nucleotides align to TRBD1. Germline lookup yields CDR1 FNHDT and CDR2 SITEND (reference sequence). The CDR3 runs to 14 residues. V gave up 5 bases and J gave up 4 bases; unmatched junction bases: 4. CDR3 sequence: CASSRDRVNQAPLF. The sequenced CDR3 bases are TGTGCCAGCAGCCGGGACAGGGTTAACCAGGCTCCGCTT.

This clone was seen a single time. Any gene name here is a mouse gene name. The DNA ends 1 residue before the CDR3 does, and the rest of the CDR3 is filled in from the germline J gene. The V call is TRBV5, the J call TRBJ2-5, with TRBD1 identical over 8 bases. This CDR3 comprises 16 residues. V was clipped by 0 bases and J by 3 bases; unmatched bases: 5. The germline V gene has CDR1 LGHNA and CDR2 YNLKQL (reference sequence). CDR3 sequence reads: CASSQDPGTGQDTQYF. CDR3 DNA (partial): TGTGCCAGCAGCCAAGATCCCGGGACAGGACAAGACACCCAGTAC.

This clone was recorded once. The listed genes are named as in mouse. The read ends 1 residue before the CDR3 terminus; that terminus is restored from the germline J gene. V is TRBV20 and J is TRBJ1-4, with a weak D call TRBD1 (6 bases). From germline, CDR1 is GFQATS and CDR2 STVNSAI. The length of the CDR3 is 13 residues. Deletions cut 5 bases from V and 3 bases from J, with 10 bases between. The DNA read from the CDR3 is TGTGGTGCTTCCGGGACAACCAACGAAAGATTATTT. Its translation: CGASGTTNERLF. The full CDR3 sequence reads CGASGTTNERLFF.

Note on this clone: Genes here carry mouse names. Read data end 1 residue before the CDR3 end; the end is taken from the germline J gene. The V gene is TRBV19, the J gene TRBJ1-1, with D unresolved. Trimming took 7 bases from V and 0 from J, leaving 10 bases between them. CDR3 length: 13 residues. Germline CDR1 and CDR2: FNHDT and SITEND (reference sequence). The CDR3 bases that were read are TGTGCCAGCGAGGGTAATGCAAACACAGAAGTCTTC. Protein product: CASEGNANTEVF. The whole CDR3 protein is CASEGNANTEVFF.

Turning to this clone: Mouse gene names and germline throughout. CDR3 DNA, as far as it was read: TGCACCTGCAGTTCAGGACAGAACACAGAAGTCTTC. Protein: CTCSSGQNTEVF. The CDR3 reads in full as CTCSSGQNTEVFF. The chain combines TRBV1 with TRBJ1-1; no definite D call. Coverage ceases 1 residue before the CDR3 finishes, and the germline J gene fills in the end. V shed 5 bases and J shed 0 bases, with 7 bases lying between them. Germline assignment: CDR1 NSQYPW and CDR2 LRSPGD (reference sequence). This CDR3 region has 13 residues.

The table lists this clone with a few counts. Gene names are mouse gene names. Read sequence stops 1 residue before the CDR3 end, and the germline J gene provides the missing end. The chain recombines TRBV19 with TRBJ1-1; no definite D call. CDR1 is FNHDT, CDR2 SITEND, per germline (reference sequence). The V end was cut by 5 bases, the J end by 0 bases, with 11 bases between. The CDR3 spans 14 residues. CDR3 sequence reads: CASSWTDANTEVFF. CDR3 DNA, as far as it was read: TGTGCCAGCAGCTGGACGGATGCAAACACAGAAGTCTTC.

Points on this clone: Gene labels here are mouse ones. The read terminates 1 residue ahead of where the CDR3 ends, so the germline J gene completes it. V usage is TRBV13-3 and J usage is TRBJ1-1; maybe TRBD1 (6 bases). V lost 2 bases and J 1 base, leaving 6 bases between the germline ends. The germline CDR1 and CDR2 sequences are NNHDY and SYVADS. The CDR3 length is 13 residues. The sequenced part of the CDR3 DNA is TGTGCCAGCAGTGAAGGGGGAAACACAGAAGTCTTC. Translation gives CASSEGGNTEVF. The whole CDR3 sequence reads CASSEGGNTEVFF.

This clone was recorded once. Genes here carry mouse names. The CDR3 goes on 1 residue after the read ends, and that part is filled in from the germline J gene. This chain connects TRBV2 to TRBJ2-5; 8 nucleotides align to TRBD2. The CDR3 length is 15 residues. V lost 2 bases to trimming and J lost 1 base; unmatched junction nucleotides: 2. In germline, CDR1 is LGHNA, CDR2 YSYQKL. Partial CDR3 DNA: TGTGCCAGCAGCCAAATGGGGGGGGACCAAGACACCCAGTAC. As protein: CASSQMGGDQDTQY. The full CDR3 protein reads CASSQMGGDQDTQYF.

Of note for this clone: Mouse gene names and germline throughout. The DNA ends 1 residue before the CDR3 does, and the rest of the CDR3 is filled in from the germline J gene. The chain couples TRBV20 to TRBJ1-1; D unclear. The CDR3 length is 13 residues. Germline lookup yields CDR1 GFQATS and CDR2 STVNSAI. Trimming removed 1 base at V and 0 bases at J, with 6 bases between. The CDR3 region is CGARGSANTEVFF. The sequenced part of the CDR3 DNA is TGTGGTGCTAGGGGCAGTGCAAACACAGAAGTCTTC.